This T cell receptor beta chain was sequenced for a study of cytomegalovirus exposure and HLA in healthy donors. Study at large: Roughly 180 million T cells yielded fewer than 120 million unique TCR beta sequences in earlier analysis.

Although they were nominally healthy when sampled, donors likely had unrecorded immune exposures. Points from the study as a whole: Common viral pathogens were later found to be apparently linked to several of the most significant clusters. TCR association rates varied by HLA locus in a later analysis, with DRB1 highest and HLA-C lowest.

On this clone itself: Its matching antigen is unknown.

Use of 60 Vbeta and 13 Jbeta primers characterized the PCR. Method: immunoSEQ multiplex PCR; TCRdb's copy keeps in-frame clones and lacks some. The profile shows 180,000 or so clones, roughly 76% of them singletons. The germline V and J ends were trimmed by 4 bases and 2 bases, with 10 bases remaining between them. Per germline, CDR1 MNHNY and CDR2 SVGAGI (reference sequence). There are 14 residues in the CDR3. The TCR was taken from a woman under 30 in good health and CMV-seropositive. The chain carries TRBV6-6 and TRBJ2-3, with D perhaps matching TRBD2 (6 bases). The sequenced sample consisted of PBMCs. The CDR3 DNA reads TGTGCCAGCAGTTCTCAGCGGGCCACAGATACGCAGTATTTT. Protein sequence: CASSSQRATDTQYF.